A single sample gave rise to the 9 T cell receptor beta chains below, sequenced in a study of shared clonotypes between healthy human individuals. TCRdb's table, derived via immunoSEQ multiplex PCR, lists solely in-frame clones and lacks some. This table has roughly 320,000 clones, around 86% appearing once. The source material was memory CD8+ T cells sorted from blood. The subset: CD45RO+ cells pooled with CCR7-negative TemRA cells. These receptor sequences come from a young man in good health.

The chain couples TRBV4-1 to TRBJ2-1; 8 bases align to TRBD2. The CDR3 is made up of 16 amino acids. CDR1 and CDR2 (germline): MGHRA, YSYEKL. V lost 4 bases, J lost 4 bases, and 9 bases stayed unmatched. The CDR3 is CASSPRAGAQYNEQFF. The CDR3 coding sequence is TGCGCCAGCAGCCCTAGAGCGGGGGCCCAATACAATGAGCAGTTCTTC.

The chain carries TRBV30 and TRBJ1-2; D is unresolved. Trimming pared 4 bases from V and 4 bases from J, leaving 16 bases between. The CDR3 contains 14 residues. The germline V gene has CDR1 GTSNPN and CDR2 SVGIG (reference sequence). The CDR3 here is CAWNYEGGVYGYTF. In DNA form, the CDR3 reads TGTGCCTGGAATTATGAAGGTGGGGTCTATGGCTACACCTTC.

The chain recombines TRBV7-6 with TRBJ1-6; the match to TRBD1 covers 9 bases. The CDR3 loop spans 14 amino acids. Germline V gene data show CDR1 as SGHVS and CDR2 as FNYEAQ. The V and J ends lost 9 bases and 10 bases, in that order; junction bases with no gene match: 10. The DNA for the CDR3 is TGTGCCAGTTCTTCCGGGACAGGGAAATCACCCCTCCACTTT. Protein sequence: CASSSGTGKSPLHF. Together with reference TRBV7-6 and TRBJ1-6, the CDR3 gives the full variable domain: GAGVSQSPRYKVTKRGQDVALRCDPISGHVSLYWYRQALGQGPEFLTYFNYEAQQDKSGLPNDRFSAERPEGSISTLTIQRTEQRDSAMYRCASSSGTGKSPLHFGNGTRLTVT.

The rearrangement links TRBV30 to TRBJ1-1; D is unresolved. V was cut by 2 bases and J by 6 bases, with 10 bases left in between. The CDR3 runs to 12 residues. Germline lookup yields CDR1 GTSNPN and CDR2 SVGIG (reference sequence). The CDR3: CAWSSEGPEAFF. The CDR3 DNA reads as TGTGCCTGGAGTTCGGAAGGGCCTGAAGCTTTCTTT.

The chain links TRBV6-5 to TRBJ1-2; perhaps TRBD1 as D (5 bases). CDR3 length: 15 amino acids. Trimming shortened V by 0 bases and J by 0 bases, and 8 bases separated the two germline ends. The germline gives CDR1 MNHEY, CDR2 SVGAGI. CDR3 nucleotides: TGTGCCAGCAGTTACTCGAGGACAACTAACTATGGCTACACCTTC. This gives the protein CASSYSRTTNYGYTF.

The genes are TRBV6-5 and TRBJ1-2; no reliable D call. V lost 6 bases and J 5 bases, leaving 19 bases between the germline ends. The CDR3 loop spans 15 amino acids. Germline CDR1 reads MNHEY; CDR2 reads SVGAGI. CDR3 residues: CASSRSEGGGYGYTF. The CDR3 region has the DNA TGTGCCAGCAGCCGATCCGAGGGCGGAGGGTATGGCTACACCTTC.

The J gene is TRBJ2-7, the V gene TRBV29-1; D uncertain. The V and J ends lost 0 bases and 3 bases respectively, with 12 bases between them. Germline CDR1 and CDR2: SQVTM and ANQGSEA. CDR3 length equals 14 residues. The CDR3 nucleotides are TGCAGCGTTGAAGATGTAGCCAGAAACTACGAGCAGTACTTC. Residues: CSVEDVARNYEQYF.

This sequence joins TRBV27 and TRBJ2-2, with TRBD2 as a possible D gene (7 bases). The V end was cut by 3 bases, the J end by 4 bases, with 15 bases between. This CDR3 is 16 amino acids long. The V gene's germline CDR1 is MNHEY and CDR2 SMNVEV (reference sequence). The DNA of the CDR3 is TGTGCCAGCAGTTTCGGGGGGCTAGCGAGCACCGGGGAGCTGTTTTTT. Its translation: CASSFGGLASTGELFF.

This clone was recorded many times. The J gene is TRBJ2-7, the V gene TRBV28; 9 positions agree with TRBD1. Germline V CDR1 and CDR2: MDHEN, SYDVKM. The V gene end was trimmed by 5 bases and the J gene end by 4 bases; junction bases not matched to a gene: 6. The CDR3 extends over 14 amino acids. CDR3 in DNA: TGTGCCAGCAGTCAGGGACAGGGAACGTACGAGCAGTACTTC. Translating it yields CASSQGQGTYEQYF.